This is a list of T cell receptor beta chains from one sample in a study of identical twins. TCRdb re-derived calls from the 5' RACE reads in MiXCR, one entry per CDR3 protein. The table shows 220,000 or so distinct CDR3 sequences, with around 6.6% occurring only once. These same data were also listed under a study on yellow fever vaccine responses in identical twins.

Sequencing used memory (CD45RO+) T cells sorted from blood. These receptors all stem from a woman aged 18 to 35 in good health. Both conserved end residues are part of each CDR3. D genes are given only for firm matches. Part of the rows lack a size; the others show once, few, many or a class for expanded clones.

TRBJ2-5	many	TRBV20-1	TRBD1	CSARGRDSTETQYF	TGCAGTGCTAGGGGCCGGGACAGTACCGAGACCCAGTACTTC
TRBJ2-2	few	TRBV5-6	-	CASSWINRANTGELFF	TGTGCCAGCAGCTGGATTAACAGAGCGAACACCGGGGAGCTGTTTTTT
TRBJ2-3	-	TRBV6-6	-	CASNDRLADTQYF	TGTGCCAGCAATGACAGGTTGGCCGATACGCAGTATTTT
TRBJ1-5	many	TRBV5-1	-	CASSPTGGDQPQHF	TGCGCCAGCAGCCCGACAGGAGGGGATCAGCCCCAGCATTTT
TRBJ1-2	few	TRBV12-3/TRBV12-4	-	CASSQGTNYGYTF	TGTGCCAGCAGCCAGGGGACTAACTATGGCTACACCTTC
TRBJ2-1	-	TRBV20-1	TRBD1	CSASLRQGSSYNEQFF	TGCAGTGCTAGCCTACGACAGGGTAGCTCCTACAATGAGCAGTTCTTC
TRBJ1-1	-	TRBV20-1	-	CSARDPSRKNTETFF	TGCAGTGCTAGAGATCCGAGCCGGAAAAACACTGAAACTTTCTTT
TRBJ2-4	many	TRBV3-2	-	CASSQVGGLAEARRAKNIQYF	TGTGCCAGCAGCCAAGTCGGAGGACTAGCGGAGGCGCGAAGGGCCAAAAACATTCAGTACTTC
TRBJ2-2	few	TRBV12-3/TRBV12-4	TRBD2	CASTIGGGPSGELFF	TGTGCCAGCACGATCGGGGGAGGGCCGTCCGGGGAGCTGTTTTTT
TRBJ1-1	many	TRBV28	TRBD1	CASTPAGTGKMNTEAFF	TGTGCCAGCACCCCTGCCGGGACAGGAAAAATGAACACTGAAGCTTTCTTT
TRBJ2-7	-	TRBV7-9	TRBD2	CASSRGTSGTLEQYF	TGTGCCAGCAGCCGTGGGACTAGCGGGACCCTCGAGCAGTACTTC
TRBJ2-1	few	TRBV5-6	TRBD2	CASSLRTLAEYNEQFF	TGTGCCAGCAGCTTGAGGACTCTAGCGGAATACAATGAGCAGTTCTTC
TRBJ2-7	-	TRBV10-2	-	CASSGAGGIARASDDEQYF	TGCGCCAGCAGTGGTGCCGGAGGTATAGCGCGAGCTTCAGACGACGAGCAGTACTTC
TRBJ2-1	-	TRBV2	TRBD2	CASSATSGQYNEQFF	TGTGCCAGCAGTGCGACTAGCGGGCAGTACAATGAGCAGTTCTTC
TRBJ2-5	many	TRBV3-1	-	CASSRSSGGETQYF	TGTGCCAGCAGCCGTTCTAGTGGGGGAGAGACCCAGTACTTC
TRBJ2-3	many	TRBV29-1	TRBD2	CSVHKEASGSTDTQYF	TGCAGCGTTCATAAAGAGGCTAGCGGGAGCACAGATACGCAGTATTTT
TRBJ2-5	many	TRBV29-1	TRBD2	CSVDLAGAQETQYF	TGCAGCGTCGATTTAGCGGGGGCCCAAGAGACCCAGTACTTC
TRBJ2-1	many	TRBV6-1	TRBD2	CASSVSLAGMYNEQFF	TGTGCCAGCAGCGTTAGTCTAGCGGGAATGTACAATGAGCAGTTCTTC
TRBJ2-5	many	TRBV4-1	-	CASSGTPQETQYF	TGCGCCAGCAGCGGGACCCCCCAAGAGACCCAGTACTTC
TRBJ2-3	many	TRBV4-1	-	CASSQTSFSTDTQYF	TGCGCCAGCAGCCAAACTAGCTTTAGCACAGATACGCAGTATTTT
TRBJ2-1	few	TRBV19	TRBD2	CASSSGLAGRNEQFF	TGTGCCAGTAGTTCAGGGCTAGCGGGACGGAATGAGCAGTTCTTC
TRBJ1-1	many	TRBV7-6	TRBD1	CASSATTGTHTEAFF	TGTGCCAGCAGCGCGACGACAGGGACCCACACTGAAGCTTTCTTT
TRBJ2-7	few	TRBV12-3/TRBV12-4	-	CASRKRGSYYEQYF	TGTGCCAGCAGGAAAAGGGGGTCCTACTACGAGCAGTACTTC
TRBJ1-1	many	TRBV3-1	-	CASSQAGTANTEAFF	TGTGCCAGCAGCCAAGCGGGGACCGCGAACACTGAAGCTTTCTTT
TRBJ2-2	few	TRBV27	TRBD1	CASSFRQTGGATGELFF	TGTGCCAGCAGTTTTCGCCAGACAGGGGGCGCGACCGGGGAGCTGTTTTTT
TRBJ2-3	-	TRBV20-1	TRBD2	CSAKIAGGPGDTQYF	TGCAGTGCTAAGATAGCGGGAGGGCCTGGAGATACGCAGTATTTT
TRBJ1-3	many	TRBV29-1	-	CSAVGGNTIYF	TGCAGCGCCGTAGGTGGAAACACCATATATTTT
TRBJ1-4	many	TRBV7-8	-	CASSSPGGLEKLFF	TGTGCCAGCAGCTCCCCAGGAGGTCTCGAAAAACTGTTTTTT
TRBJ2-2	few	TRBV9	TRBD1	CASSAVGGPNRGTGELFF	TGTGCCAGCAGCGCTGTAGGCGGCCCTAACAGGGGCACCGGGGAGCTGTTTTTT
TRBJ1-5	many	TRBV5-6	-	CASSRTAGGDQPQHF	TGTGCCAGCAGCCGCACAGCGGGAGGTGATCAGCCCCAGCATTTT
TRBJ2-3	many	TRBV4-2	-	CASSQERRSTDTQYF	TGTGCCAGCAGCCAAGAAAGGCGGAGCACAGATACGCAGTATTTT
TRBJ2-3	-	TRBV12-3/TRBV12-4	-	CASSLRGMDDTQYF	TGTGCCAGCAGTTTGAGGGGTATGGACGATACGCAGTATTTT
TRBJ2-7	-	TRBV7-3	TRBD2	CASSLSGGGGYEQYF	TGTGCCAGCAGCTTAAGCGGGGGTGGGGGCTACGAGCAGTACTTC
TRBJ2-5	many	TRBV2	TRBD2	CASKKSRGQETQYF	TGTGCCAGCAAAAAGTCGCGGGGGCAAGAGACCCAGTACTTC
TRBJ2-1	many	TRBV29-1	-	CSVGPRDAEQFF	TGCAGCGTTGGTCCCAGGGACGCCGAGCAGTTCTTC
TRBJ2-3	many	TRBV3-1	-	CASSQGAWRGTDTQYF	TGTGCCAGCAGCCAAGGGGCCTGGCGGGGCACAGATACGCAGTATTTT
TRBJ2-1	-	TRBV20-1	-	CSARDITGSNEQFF	TGCAGTGCTAGAGATATCACAGGGAGTAATGAGCAGTTCTTC
TRBJ2-3	many	TRBV7-3	-	CASSPGGITESDTQYF	TGTGCCAGCAGCCCCGGTGGCATAACCGAATCAGATACGCAGTATTTT
TRBJ2-5	-	TRBV20-1	TRBD1	CSARESIAGGETQYF	TGCAGTGCTAGAGAGTCTATAGCAGGGGGTGAGACCCAGTACTTC
TRBJ2-1	few	TRBV7-9	-	CASSSPDRPGSYNEQFF	TGTGCCAGCAGCTCCCCGGACAGACCGGGCTCCTACAATGAGCAGTTCTTC
TRBJ1-3	few	TRBV7-2	-	CASSARVSSGNTIYF	TGTGCCAGCAGCGCTAGGGTCAGCTCTGGAAACACCATATATTTT
TRBJ2-1	many	TRBV29-1	TRBD2	CSVASISGGEYNEQFF	TGCAGCGTTGCGTCCATTAGCGGGGGTGAATACAATGAGCAGTTCTTC
TRBJ2-2	-	TRBV20-1	-	CSATPDINTGELFF	TGCAGTGCTACCCCGGACATTAACACCGGGGAGCTGTTTTTT
TRBJ1-5	many	TRBV3-1	-	CASSQEGGVGAHSNQPQHF	TGTGCCAGCAGCCAAGAGGGGGGTGTGGGGGCCCATAGCAATCAGCCCCAGCATTTT
TRBJ1-1	-	TRBV10-3	-	CAISKTDRNTEAFF	TGTGCCATCAGTAAAACCGACAGGAACACTGAAGCTTTCTTT
TRBJ2-1	-	TRBV20-1	TRBD2	CSARGGGLDEQFF	TGCAGTGCTAGAGGCGGGGGGCTTGATGAGCAGTTCTTC
TRBJ2-1	few	TRBV6-1	TRBD2	CASSEALWEGSPYNEQFF	TGTGCCAGCAGTGAAGCTTTGTGGGAGGGGTCCCCCTACAATGAGCAGTTCTTC
TRBJ1-1	many	TRBV15	-	CATSRSGGSNTEAFF	TGTGCCACCAGCAGAAGCGGTGGATCTAACACTGAAGCTTTCTTT
TRBJ2-3	-	TRBV19	-	CASSIDGRVGSTDTQYF	TGTGCCAGTAGTATAGATGGCAGGGTGGGGTCTACAGACACGCAGTATTTT